This T cell receptor (beta chain) was sequenced for a study of neurological immune-mediated disorders. Per germline, CDR1 LGHDT and CDR2 YNNKEL (reference sequence). This CDR3 is 11 amino acids long. Trimming took off 5 bases at V and 3 bases at J, with 5 bases between the two ends. As to this clonotype: Its specificity is unknown.

Whole-study results and caveats: HTLV-1-associated myelopathy had the most TCR clonal expansion, and multiple sclerosis had the least, less than healthy controls.

Synthesis of cDNA was performed by 5'RACE using 10-nucleotide random UMIs. One entry per CDR3 protein results from TCRdb running MiXCR on the 5' RACE reads. The sample consists of roughly 80,000 distinct CDR3 sequences, about 9.5% of them appearing once. Sequences were obtained from PBMCs. This TCR derives from a man between 45 and 60 years old in good health. The chain carries TRBV3-1 and TRBJ2-7, with D hard to call. The CDR3 DNA sequence: TGTGCCAGCAGCTACCTCTACGAGCAGTACTTC. Translated: CASSYLYEQYF.